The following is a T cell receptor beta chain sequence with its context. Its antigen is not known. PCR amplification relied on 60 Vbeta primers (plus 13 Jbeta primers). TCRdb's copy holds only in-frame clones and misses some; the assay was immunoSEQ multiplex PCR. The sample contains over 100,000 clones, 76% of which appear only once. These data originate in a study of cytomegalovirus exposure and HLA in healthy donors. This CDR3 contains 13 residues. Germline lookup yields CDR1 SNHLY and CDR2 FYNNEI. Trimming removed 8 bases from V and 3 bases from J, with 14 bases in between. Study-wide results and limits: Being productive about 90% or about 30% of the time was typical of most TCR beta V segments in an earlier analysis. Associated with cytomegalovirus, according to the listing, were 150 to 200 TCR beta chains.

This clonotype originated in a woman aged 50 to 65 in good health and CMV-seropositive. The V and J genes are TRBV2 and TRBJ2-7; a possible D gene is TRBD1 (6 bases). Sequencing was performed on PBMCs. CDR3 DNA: TGTGCCAGCCTGGGACATAGGCTCTACGAGCAGTACTTC. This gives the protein CASLGHRLYEQYF.